This TCR beta chain was sequenced for a study of monozygotic twins with inflammatory bowel disease. The length of the CDR3 is 13 residues. Germline CDR1 MNHEY, CDR2 SVGAGI. TCRdb re-called the 5' RACE reads and shows each CDR3 protein once, DNA omitted. The sample includes approximately 160,000 distinct CDR3 sequences. V is TRBV6-5 and J is TRBJ2-1; TCRdb's D gene call, TRBD1, goes unchecked for lack of DNA. This sequence originates from a human donor with ulcerative colitis or Crohn's disease, or a healthy co-twin of an affected twin (not recorded which). The specimen was blood. The CDR3 sequence is CASSYPGTVLLFF.